This TCR beta chain was documented in a study of Graves' ophthalmopathy and Graves' hyperthyroidism. V lost 6 bases to trimming and J lost 0 bases, with 17 bases between them. In germline, CDR1 is DFQATT, CDR2 SNEGSKA (reference sequence). The length of the CDR3 is 15 residues. The TCR beta CDR3 regions underwent amplification from RNA transcripts. Following a first-round RT-PCR that used HTBI primers, a second-round multiplex PCR was carried out. MiXCR, applied by TCRdb to the multiplex PCR reads, yields one record per CDR3 protein. The repertoire holds around 660,000 distinct CDR3 sequences, with about 41% as singletons. It was on clinical symptoms, serum thyroxine, TRAb, thyroid ultrasound and orbital computed tomography that diagnosis relied.

The TCR comes from an adult man with Graves' ophthalmopathy. This chain links TRBV20-1 with TRBJ1-1; weak D call: TRBD1 (5 bases). Specimen: peripheral blood. The CDR3 loop reads CSALMPGRMNTEAFF. CDR3 DNA sequence: TGCAGTGCCCTAATGCCGGGACGGATGAACACTGAAGCTTTCTTT.